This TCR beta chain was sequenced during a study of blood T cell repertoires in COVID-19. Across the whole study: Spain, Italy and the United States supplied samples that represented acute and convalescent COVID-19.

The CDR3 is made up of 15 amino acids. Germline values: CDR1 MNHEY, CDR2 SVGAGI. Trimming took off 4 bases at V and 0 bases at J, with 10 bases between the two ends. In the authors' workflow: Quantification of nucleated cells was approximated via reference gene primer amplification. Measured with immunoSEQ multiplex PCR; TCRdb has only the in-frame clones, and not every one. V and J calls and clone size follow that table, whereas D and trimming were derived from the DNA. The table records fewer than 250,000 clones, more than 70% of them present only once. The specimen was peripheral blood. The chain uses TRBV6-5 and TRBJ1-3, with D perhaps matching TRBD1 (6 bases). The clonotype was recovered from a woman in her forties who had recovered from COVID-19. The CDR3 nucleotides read TGTGCCAGCAGTTTCCGGGGACACTCTGGAAACACCATATATTTT. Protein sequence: CASSFRGHSGNTIYF.